The rows below give T cell receptor beta chains drawn from one sample of a study of tumor T cells in aggressive B-cell lymphoma. Data came from immunoSEQ multiplex PCR; TCRdb stores just in-frame clones and leaves some out. The table lists some 1,600 clones, around 84% of them singletons. Sequenced input: tumor tissue. Receptor source: an adult with diffuse large B cell lymphoma. Each CDR3 is given with its conserved first and last residue. D genes are given only for firm matches. Not every row has a clone size; where given, it reads once, few, many or a size class.

clone_size: -; d_call: TRBD2; j_call: TRBJ2-1; v_call: TRBV5-6; cdr3_aa: CASSLVGTSGGNEQFF; cdr3_nt: TGTGCCAGCAGCTTGGTAGGGACTAGCGGAGGGAATGAGCAGTTCTTC
clone_size: -; d_call: -; j_call: TRBJ2-1; v_call: TRBV27; cdr3_aa: CASSLWTNNEQFF; cdr3_nt: TGTGCCAGCAGTTTATGGACAAACAATGAGCAGTTCTTC
clone_size: once; d_call: -; j_call: TRBJ1-2; v_call: TRBV30; cdr3_aa: CAWRSGSNYGYTF; cdr3_nt: TGTGCCTGGAGAAGTGGCTCTAACTATGGCTACACCTTC
clone_size: -; d_call: TRBD2; j_call: TRBJ2-1; v_call: TRBV29-1; cdr3_aa: CSVDWGTSGIENEQFF; cdr3_nt: TGCAGCGTTGATTGGGGGACTAGCGGGATAGAGAATGAGCAGTTCTTC
clone_size: -; d_call: -; j_call: TRBJ1-4; v_call: TRBV28; cdr3_aa: CASSLDIPTTNEKLFF; cdr3_nt: TGTGCCAGCAGTCTCGACATACCGACAACTAATGAAAAACTGTTTTTT
clone_size: -; d_call: TRBD1; j_call: TRBJ1-6; v_call: TRBV11-2; cdr3_aa: CASNRRDRGESPLHF; cdr3_nt: TGTGCCAGCAACAGACGGGACAGGGGAGAATCACCCCTCCACTTT
clone_size: once; d_call: TRBD2; j_call: TRBJ2-7; v_call: TRBV4-2; cdr3_aa: CASSQDTREGHEQYF; cdr3_nt: TGTGCCAGCAGCCAAGATACGCGGGAGGGCCACGAGCAGTACTTC
clone_size: -; d_call: TRBD1; j_call: TRBJ1-1; v_call: TRBV29-1; cdr3_aa: CSVDNRGGTEAFF; cdr3_nt: TGCAGCGTTGATAACAGGGGGGGAACTGAAGCTTTCTTT
clone_size: -; d_call: -; j_call: TRBJ1-3; v_call: TRBV15; cdr3_aa: CATSSWGGGNTIYF; cdr3_nt: TGTGCCACCAGCAGCTGGGGGGGTGGAAACACCATATATTTT
clone_size: once; d_call: -; j_call: TRBJ2-5; v_call: TRBV7-9; cdr3_aa: CASRGGGDYKQYF; cdr3_nt: TGTGCCAGTCGAGGCGGCGGAGACTACAAGCAGTACTTC
clone_size: -; d_call: TRBD2; j_call: TRBJ2-7; v_call: TRBV30; cdr3_aa: CAWSASGKPYEQYF; cdr3_nt: TGTGCCTGGTCGGCTAGCGGAAAACCCTACGAGCAGTACTTC
clone_size: -; d_call: -; j_call: TRBJ2-3; v_call: TRBV11-3; cdr3_aa: CASSSGVGFTDTQYF; cdr3_nt: TGTGCCAGCAGCTCGGGGGTGGGATTCACAGATACGCAGTATTTT
clone_size: -; d_call: TRBD2; j_call: TRBJ2-3; v_call: TRBV29-1; cdr3_aa: CSVRLAGVVDTQYF; cdr3_nt: TGCAGCGTTCGACTAGCGGGAGTGGTAGATACGCAGTATTTT
clone_size: -; d_call: TRBD2; j_call: TRBJ2-5; v_call: TRBV7-9; cdr3_aa: CASSFLLAGTQETQYF; cdr3_nt: TGTGCCAGCAGCTTCCTCTTAGCGGGAACACAAGAGACCCAGTACTTC
clone_size: few; d_call: -; j_call: TRBJ1-3; v_call: TRBV2; cdr3_aa: CASSAAGNTIYF; cdr3_nt: TGTGCCAGCAGTGCCGCTGGAAACACCATATATTTT
clone_size: -; d_call: TRBD1; j_call: TRBJ1-5; v_call: TRBV15; cdr3_aa: CATSTNKGADQPQHF; cdr3_nt: TGTGCCACCAGCACCAACAAGGGGGCCGATCAGCCCCAGCATTTT
clone_size: -; d_call: -; j_call: TRBJ2-1; v_call: TRBV5-1; cdr3_aa: CASSLDLGWEYNEQFF; cdr3_nt: TGCGCCAGCAGCTTGGATCTGGGGTGGGAGTACAATGAGCAGTTCTTC
clone_size: -; d_call: TRBD1; j_call: TRBJ1-1; v_call: TRBV11-3; cdr3_aa: CASSLTGGTEAFF; cdr3_nt: TGTGCCAGCAGCTTAACAGGGGGCACTGAAGCTTTCTTT
clone_size: -; d_call: TRBD1; j_call: TRBJ1-1; v_call: TRBV6-6; cdr3_aa: CASSRATGVDTEAFF; cdr3_nt: TGTGCCAGCAGCCGAGCCACAGGGGTGGACACTGAAGCTTTCTTT
clone_size: -; d_call: TRBD1; j_call: TRBJ2-7; v_call: TRBV4-3; cdr3_aa: CASSQERDRPYEQYF; cdr3_nt: TGCGCCAGCAGCCAAGAGAGGGACAGGCCCTACGAGCAGTACTTC
clone_size: -; d_call: -; j_call: TRBJ2-7; v_call: TRBV4-2; cdr3_aa: CASSPGGGAYEQYF; cdr3_nt: TGTGCCAGCAGCCCCGGCGGAGGGGCCTACGAGCAGTACTTC
clone_size: -; d_call: TRBD1; j_call: TRBJ2-6; v_call: TRBV7-9; cdr3_aa: CASSLTGGFDVLTF; cdr3_nt: TGTGCCAGCAGCTTGACAGGGGGCTTCGACGTCCTGACTTTC
clone_size: few; d_call: TRBD2; j_call: TRBJ2-3; v_call: TRBV9; cdr3_aa: CASSQGRASTDTQYF; cdr3_nt: TGTGCCAGCAGCCAAGGGAGGGCTAGCACAGATACGCAGTATTTT
clone_size: -; d_call: TRBD2; j_call: TRBJ2-7; v_call: TRBV7-9; cdr3_aa: CASSLVSPLAPGYEQYF; cdr3_nt: TGTGCCAGCAGCTTAGTGTCCCCACTAGCGCCAGGCTACGAGCAGTACTTC
clone_size: -; d_call: -; j_call: TRBJ1-5; v_call: TRBV4-1; cdr3_aa: CASSQVSVNQPQHF; cdr3_nt: TGCGCCAGCAGCCAAGTGTCTGTGAATCAGCCCCAGCATTTT
clone_size: few; d_call: -; j_call: TRBJ2-1; v_call: TRBV7-7; cdr3_aa: CASSYNRDRGLAGEQFF; cdr3_nt: TGTGCCAGCAGCTATAACCGGGACAGGGGCCTAGCGGGAGAGCAGTTCTTC
clone_size: -; d_call: -; j_call: TRBJ1-5; v_call: TRBV11-2; cdr3_aa: CASSLGDGSNQLQHF; cdr3_nt: TGTGCCAGCAGCTTAGGAGACGGTAGCAATCAGCTCCAGCATTTT